A selection of T cell receptor beta chains follows, all from one sample in a study of early T cells in non-severe SARS-CoV-2 infection. TCRdb reprocessed the 5' RACE reads with MiXCR, giving one entry per CDR3 protein. Here the sample spans about 55,000 distinct CDR3 sequences, roughly 12% being singletons. The sample was whole blood. Receptor source: an adult who was a healthcare worker with PCR-confirmed SARS-CoV-2 infection or an uninfected control (not recorded which). The CDR3 runs from the conserved cysteine through the conserved F or W. Fields, in order: V gene, clone size, J gene, D gene, CDR3 DNA, CDR3 protein. The D gene is left open where the match is weak. Rows give clone size only sometimes, using once, few, many, or a class for an expanded clone.

TRBV10-3	many	TRBJ2-3	.	TGTGCCATCTGGAATGGGAAGGGCACAGATACGCAGTATTTT	CAIWNGKGTDTQYF
TRBV7-2	few	TRBJ2-2	TRBD2	TGTGCCAGCAGCTTAGAACTAGCGGGAGGCTTGAACACCGGGGAGCTGTTTTTT	CASSLELAGGLNTGELFF
TRBV5-1	few	TRBJ2-7	TRBD1	TGCGCCAGCAGTAAGGACAGGTACGAGCAGTACTTC	CASSKDRYEQYF
TRBV6-6	many	TRBJ2-5	.	TGTGCCAGCAGTTACTCGACCGGGACGATCCAAGAGACCCAGTACTTC	CASSYSTGTIQETQYF
TRBV2	.	TRBJ2-5	TRBD2	TGTGCCAGCAGTTCTGGGACTACACAAGAGACCCAGTACTTC	CASSSGTTQETQYF
TRBV6-2/TRBV6-3	few	TRBJ2-7	TRBD2	TGTGCCAGCAGTTCCCCGGGACTAGCGGGAGGCGCCTACGAGCAGTACTTC	CASSSPGLAGGAYEQYF
TRBV28	many	TRBJ2-1	TRBD2	TGTGCCAGCAGTTTATTAGCGGGCAGCTCCTACAATGAGCAGTTCTTC	CASSLLAGSSYNEQFF
TRBV7-3	few	TRBJ2-2	.	TGTGCCGCGTGGGAGAAAACCGGGGAGCTGTTTTTT	CAAWEKTGELFF
TRBV7-8	.	TRBJ2-7	TRBD2	TGTGCCAGCAGCGGACAGACCGGGACTAGCGGAGCCGGCGTGGGGCTTTACGAGCAGTACTTC	CASSGQTGTSGAGVGLYEQYF
TRBV10-3	many	TRBJ1-2	.	TGTGCCATCAGTAAGGAGGGGTCCAAAGTAGATGGCTACACCTTC	CAISKEGSKVDGYTF
TRBV6-2/TRBV6-3	few	TRBJ2-2	.	TGTGCCAGCGGTGAGACCGGGGAGCTGTTTTTT	CASGETGELFF
TRBV28	many	TRBJ2-7	.	TGTGCCAGCAGTCGAAGGGCCTACGAGCAGTACTTC	CASSRRAYEQYF
TRBV10-3	once	TRBJ2-6	TRBD2	TGTGCCGCTTGGGGGGGAGCCCCCCCCTCTGGGGCCAACGTCCTGACTTTC	CAAWGGAPPSGANVLTF
TRBV2	few	TRBJ2-3	TRBD2	TGTGCCAGCAGGATCGGACTAGCGGGGCCAGATACGCAGTATTTT	CASRIGLAGPDTQYF
TRBV7-9	many	TRBJ1-4	TRBD1	TGTGCCAGCAGCTTAGGGGACAGTATTAATGAAAAACTGTTTTTT	CASSLGDSINEKLFF
TRBV2	many	TRBJ2-2	.	TGTGCCAGCAAAAAGGTAGCGGCGAACACCGGGGAGCTGTTTTTT	CASKKVAANTGELFF
TRBV11-2	many	TRBJ2-7	TRBD2	TGTGCCAGCAGACGCCTGACTCGACTAGCGGGAGGAACTGAGCAGTACTTC	CASRRLTRLAGGTEQYF
TRBV27	.	TRBJ1-2	TRBD1	TGTGCCAGCAGTTTCGGACAGGGGGCGGCCTATGGCTACACCTTC	CASSFGQGAAYGYTF
TRBV5-1	.	TRBJ2-1	.	TGCGCCAGCAGCTTGGCCGGGGGGCCCGACTACAATGAGCAGTTCTTC	CASSLAGGPDYNEQFF
TRBV28	.	TRBJ2-3	.	TGTGCCAGCACCAGGCCGCGGCGAGGCTCGGATACGCAGTATTTT	CASTRPRRGSDTQYF
TRBV28	few	TRBJ1-1	TRBD1	TGTGCCAGCAGTCCCGCGGGACAGGGGAACACTGAAGCTTTCTTT	CASSPAGQGNTEAFF
TRBV6-4	few	TRBJ2-6	.	TGTGCCAGCAGTGCCGCATGGGGGAGAGGGACTGGGGCCAACGTCCTGACTTTC	CASSAAWGRGTGANVLTF
TRBV28	.	TRBJ1-6	.	TGTGCCAGCAGTTTCGACAGTTATAATTCACCCCTCCACTTT	CASSFDSYNSPLHF
TRBV7-2	.	TRBJ1-5	.	TGTGCCAGCAGCTCCCGGGCTAGCAATCAGCCCCAGCATTTT	CASSSRASNQPQHF
TRBV27	many	TRBJ2-7	.	TGTGCCAGCAGCCTCGGGACTGGCCTGTCCTACGAGCAGTACTTC	CASSLGTGLSYEQYF
TRBV20-1	.	TRBJ2-1	TRBD2	TGCAGTGCTAGTCGGAATAGCGGGAGTGACAATGAGCAGTTCTTC	CSASRNSGSDNEQFF
TRBV29-1	many	TRBJ2-7	TRBD2	TGCAGCGTTGAAGGCGGGAGGGCCCCCTACGAGCAGTACTTC	CSVEGGRAPYEQYF
TRBV28	.	TRBJ2-2	TRBD1	TGTGCCAGCAGACAGGGGGCGGCCGGGGAGCTGTTTTTT	CASRQGAAGELFF
TRBV6-6	many	TRBJ1-3	.	TGTGCCAGCAGGGACCGTGGGGGGACTGGAAACACCATATATTTT	CASRDRGGTGNTIYF
TRBV7-6	many	TRBJ2-7	TRBD1	TGTGCCAGCAGCTCCGGCGCCGGGGGCAGGGGGCTTCACGAGCAGTACTTC	CASSSGAGGRGLHEQYF
TRBV29-1	many	TRBJ2-2	.	TGCAGCGTTGTTCGCGACACCGGGGAGCTGTTTTTT	CSVVRDTGELFF
TRBV20-1	many	TRBJ2-5	.	TGCAGTGCTAGTCTTCGGAAAGATCAAGAGACCCAGTACTTC	CSASLRKDQETQYF
TRBV29-1	.	TRBJ2-1	TRBD2	TGCAGCGTGTCTACTAGCGGGAGAAGAAATGAGCAGTTCTTC	CSVSTSGRRNEQFF
TRBV3-1	.	TRBJ2-1	.	TGTGCCAGCAGCCGCCTTGGGATCAGCAATCCCAATGAGCAGTTCTTC	CASSRLGISNPNEQFF
TRBV12-3/TRBV12-4	.	TRBJ2-7	TRBD2	TGTGCCAGCACCCCGGGGGGGATTAGCTCCTACGAGCAGTACTTC	CASTPGGISSYEQYF
TRBV20-1	.	TRBJ2-1	.	TGCAGTGCTAGGACTGTGAGCCGATCAATTGAGCAGTTCTTC	CSARTVSRSIEQFF
TRBV5-5	few	TRBJ2-1	.	TGTGCCAGCAGCTTGTCACTAGCCGTGTACAATGAGCAGTTCTTC	CASSLSLAVYNEQFF
TRBV28	many	TRBJ2-5	.	TGTGCCAGCACTACCGGGATTTTAGGAGAGACCCAGTACTTC	CASTTGILGETQYF
TRBV20-1	.	TRBJ2-7	TRBD2	TGCAGTGCTAGACCCTTCCGTAGCGGGATGAACTACGAGCAGTACTTC	CSARPFRSGMNYEQYF
TRBV7-8	.	TRBJ2-7	TRBD1	TGTGCCGGCAGCGCCCGTGGGCAGGGGGCCTACGAGCAGTACTTC	CAGSARGQGAYEQYF
TRBV5-1	.	TRBJ2-7	.	TGCGCCAGCAGTCCAGGGGTCGAGCAGTACTTC	CASSPGVEQYF
TRBV29-1	many	TRBJ2-5	.	TGCAGCGTTCCCACTACGACGGGAGAGACCCAGTACTTC	CSVPTTTGETQYF
TRBV20-1	.	TRBJ2-7	TRBD2	TGCAGTGCCACGGGACTAGCGGGAGTAAATGAGCAGTACTTC	CSATGLAGVNEQYF
TRBV3-1	many	TRBJ2-1	.	TGTGCCGCAAGTAGCGATATCTATGAGCAGTTCTTC	CAASSDIYEQFF
TRBV20-1	few	TRBJ1-2	TRBD1	TGCAGTGCTCTTCGACAGGGTTCTAACTATGGCTACACCTTC	CSALRQGSNYGYTF
TRBV3-1	.	TRBJ2-7	.	TGTGCCAGCAGCCCCTTGGCCCGGGGAGAGCAGTACTTC	CASSPLARGEQYF
TRBV29-1	many	TRBJ2-1	TRBD2	TGCAGCGTGCCTTTAGCGGGCATCTACAATGAGCAGTTCTTC	CSVPLAGIYNEQFF
TRBV7-3	many	TRBJ2-6	.	TGTGCCAGCAGCCTGGGGGCTAGGGCCTCTGGGGCCAACGTCCTGACTTTC	CASSLGARASGANVLTF
TRBV29-1	many	TRBJ2-7	.	TGCAGCGTTGGCTTCGAGGTCGAGCAGTACTTC	CSVGFEVEQYF
TRBV5-1	many	TRBJ2-3	TRBD1	TGCGCCAGCAGGCGCGCGGACAGGGCCACAGATACGCAGTATTTT	CASRRADRATDTQYF
TRBV7-2	.	TRBJ2-7	.	TGTGCCAGCAGCTTCCCTAGGTACGAGCAGTACTTC	CASSFPRYEQYF
TRBV20-1	.	TRBJ2-1	.	TGCAGTGCTCCGAAACTCGGCAAGCAGTTCTTC	CSAPKLGKQFF
TRBV20-1	.	TRBJ2-7	TRBD2	TGCAGTGCTGGGGGGGCCCTAGCGGGAGTGGTCTACGAGCAGTACTTC	CSAGGALAGVVYEQYF
TRBV9	.	TRBJ2-7	.	TGTGCCAGCAGCGTAGGGGATAAAATATACGAGCAGTACTTC	CASSVGDKIYEQYF